This TCR beta chain was recorded in a study of T cell responses to AZD1222 COVID-19 vaccine. Study results and limitations: Repertoires were obtained solely post-peak T cell response. Among vaccine-associated CD4 TCRs, coverage spanned spike, with dominance at 160-218 and 743-854.

Sequencing used immunoSEQ multiplex PCR; TCRdb keeps in-frame clones, though not all of them. The table has some 70,000 clones, 80% seen once. Second doses at about 4 or about 12 weeks were pooled. Turning to this clone: Antigen specificity is unknown. Other DNA sequences in the sample encode the same CDR3.

The CDR3 contains 14 residues. The germline gives CDR1 SGHVS, CDR2 FQNEAQ. The V and J ends lost 5 bases and 0 bases, in that order; junction bases with no gene match: 3. The clonotype originates from an adult who received the AZD1222 COVID-19 vaccine. The sequences come from peripheral blood, collected 28 days after the second AZD1222 dose. This chain joins TRBV7-8 and TRBJ2-7; 8 bases line up with TRBD1. CDR3 nucleotide sequence: TGTGCCAGCAGCCCGGACAGGGTCTCCTACGAGCAGTACTTC. Amino acid sequence: CASSPDRVSYEQYF.